This T cell receptor beta chain was recovered during a study of T cell repertoires in cytomegalovirus infection (dated by TCRdb to the late 2010s). For the study in its entirety: Alongside well-studied HLA-B-restricted epitopes, the peptide stimulations were aimed at recently identified HLA-C-restricted CMV epitopes, whose presentation resists viral immunomodulation. Donor HLA type was relevant to the analysis, as public TCR beta signatures indicated carriage of CMV infection together with the matching HLA type. Overall results and qualifications from the work: In the ex vivo response, HLA-C-restricted CMV-specific TCR beta clonotypes were dominant, and in two of eight donors the single most frequent clonotype came from this HLA-C-restricted group. Cumulative frequency of public TCR beta family members discriminated carriers of CMV infection plus the relevant HLA type in this cohort and an independent roughly 340-donor cohort.

The instrument given in TCRdb is Illumina HiSeq 1500. The public reads were reprocessed in TCRdb via fastp at Q25 and MiXCR, keeping in-frame beta chains. Each CDR3 protein gets just one entry, which takes the most common genes and DNA from the rows behind it. The sample table records around 900,000 distinct CDR3 sequences; around 30% of these occur just once. The ten largest account for roughly 13% of the sample. Sample treatment or condition, as interpreted from the label and publication: in vitro stimulation with specific CMV peptide epitopes to enrich CMV-specific T cells. A word on this clonotype: Its antigen is unknown. Base qualities were left out, and no much larger clone turns up one base away.

V loses 3 bases, J loses 2 bases, and the germline ends lie 14 bases apart. In the germline V gene, CDR1 corresponds to MNHNS and CDR2 to SASEGT. Taken from cysteine to phenylalanine, the CDR3 has 15 residues. Of the read, only the CDR3 DNA is kept; its 45 bases are in frame from base 1. The specimen comprised cultured CD8+ T cells from PBMCs, sampled from culture after CMV antigen stimulation. The chain couples TRBV6-1 to TRBJ2-7; matching of 6 bases hints at TRBD2 as the D gene. This clonotype was sampled from a human donor in good health (CMV status not recorded). Some clones in this sample may be carry-over from other donors' samples. The CDR3 protein is CASSDIPGEPYEQYF. The nucleotide sequence reads TGTGCCAGCAGTGACATACCGGGGGAGCCCTACGAGCAGTACTTC.